This T cell receptor beta chain was captured in a study of CXCR3-negative and CXCR3-positive naive CD8 T cells. Study-level results: CXCR3-expressing naive cells carried TRB CDR3s more hydrophobic than those of CXCR3-negative naive cells. Memory, not naive, CXCR3-negative and CXCR3-positive cells differed in TRBV-TRBJ usage.

Germline values: CDR1 MNHEY, CDR2 SVGEGT. The CDR3 totals 15 residues. Worth noting for this clonotype: Its target is unknown.

UMI labels and 5' RACE were used to prepare the TRB cDNA libraries. TCRdb re-called the 5' RACE reads; one entry per CDR3 protein, DNA not given. This sample contains around 50,000 distinct CDR3 sequences. The J gene is TRBJ1-5, the V gene TRBV6-2 or TRBV6-3. The clonotype comes from a human donor in good health. Some clones in this sample may be carry-over from other donors' samples. Sequenced sample: naive CXCR3+ CD8+ T cells from blood. Subset: CD45RO-CCR7+CD27+CD95- naive CD8+ T cells expressing CXCR3 (TNR3+). CDR3: CASSYSEFGDQPQHF.